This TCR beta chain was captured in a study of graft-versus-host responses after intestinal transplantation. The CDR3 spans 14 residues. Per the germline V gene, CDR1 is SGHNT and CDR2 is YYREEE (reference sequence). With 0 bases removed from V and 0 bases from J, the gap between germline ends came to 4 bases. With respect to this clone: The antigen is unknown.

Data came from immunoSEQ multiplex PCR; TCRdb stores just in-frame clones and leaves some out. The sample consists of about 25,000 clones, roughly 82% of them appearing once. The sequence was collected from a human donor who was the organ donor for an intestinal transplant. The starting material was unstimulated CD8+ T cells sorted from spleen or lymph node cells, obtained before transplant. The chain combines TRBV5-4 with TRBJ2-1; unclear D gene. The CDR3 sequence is CASSLDSSYNEQFF. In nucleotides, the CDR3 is TGTGCCAGCAGCTTGGACAGCTCCTACAATGAGCAGTTCTTC.